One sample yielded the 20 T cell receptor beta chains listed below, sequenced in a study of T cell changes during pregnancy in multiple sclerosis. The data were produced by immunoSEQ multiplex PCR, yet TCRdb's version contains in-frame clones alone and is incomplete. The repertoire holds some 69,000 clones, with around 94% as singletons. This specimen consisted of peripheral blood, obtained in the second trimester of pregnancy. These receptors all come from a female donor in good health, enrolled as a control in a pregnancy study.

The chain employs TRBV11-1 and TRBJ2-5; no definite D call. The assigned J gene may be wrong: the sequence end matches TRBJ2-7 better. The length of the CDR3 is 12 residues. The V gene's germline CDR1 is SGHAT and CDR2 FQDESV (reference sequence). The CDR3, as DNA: TGTGCCAGCAGCTTGGGCTCCTACGAGCAGTACTTC. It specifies CASSLGSYEQYF.

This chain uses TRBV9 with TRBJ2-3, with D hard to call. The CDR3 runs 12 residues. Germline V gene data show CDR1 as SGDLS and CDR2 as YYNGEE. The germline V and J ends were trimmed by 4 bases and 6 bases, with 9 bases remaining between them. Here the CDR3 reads CASSLNSDTQYF. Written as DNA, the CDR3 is TGTGCCAGCAGCTTAAATTCCGATACGCAGTATTTT.

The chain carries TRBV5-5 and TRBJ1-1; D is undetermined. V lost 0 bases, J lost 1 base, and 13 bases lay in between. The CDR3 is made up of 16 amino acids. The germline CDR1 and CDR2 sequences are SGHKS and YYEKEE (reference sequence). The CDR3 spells CASSLGGGMTNTEAFF. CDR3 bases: TGTGCCAGCAGCTTGGGAGGAGGGATGACGAACACTGAAGCTTTCTTT.

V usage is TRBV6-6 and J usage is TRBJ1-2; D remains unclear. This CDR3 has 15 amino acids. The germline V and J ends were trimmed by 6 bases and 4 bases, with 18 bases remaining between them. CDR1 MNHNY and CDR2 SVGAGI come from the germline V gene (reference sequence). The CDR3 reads CASSLDGYLGYGYTF. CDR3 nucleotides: TGTGCCAGCAGCTTAGACGGATATCTAGGCTATGGCTACACCTTC.

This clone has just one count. The CDR3 DNA is TGTGCCAGCACCAGAGGAGCGGGGGGGCACACAGATACGCAGTATTTT. Its protein is CASTRGAGGHTDTQYF. The chain joins TRBV7-9 to TRBJ2-3; 10 bases align to TRBD2. The CDR3 has 16 residues. V shed 7 bases, J shed 2 bases, and the junction held 9 bases outside the gene matches. The germline CDR1 and CDR2 sequences are SEHNR and FQNEAQ (reference sequence).

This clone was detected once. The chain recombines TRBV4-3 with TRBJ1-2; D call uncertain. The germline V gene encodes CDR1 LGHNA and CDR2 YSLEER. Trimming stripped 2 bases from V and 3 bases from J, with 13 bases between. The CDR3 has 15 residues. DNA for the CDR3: TGCGCCAGCAGCCAATACGAAGAGCCTTACTATGGCTACACCTTC. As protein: CASSQYEEPYYGYTF.

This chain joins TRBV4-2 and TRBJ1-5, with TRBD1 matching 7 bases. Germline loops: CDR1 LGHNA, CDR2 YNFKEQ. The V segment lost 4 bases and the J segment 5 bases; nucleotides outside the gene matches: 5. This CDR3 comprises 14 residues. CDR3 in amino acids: CASSPGQSDQPQHF. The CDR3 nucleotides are TGTGCCAGCAGCCCGGGACAGTCAGATCAGCCCCAGCATTTT.

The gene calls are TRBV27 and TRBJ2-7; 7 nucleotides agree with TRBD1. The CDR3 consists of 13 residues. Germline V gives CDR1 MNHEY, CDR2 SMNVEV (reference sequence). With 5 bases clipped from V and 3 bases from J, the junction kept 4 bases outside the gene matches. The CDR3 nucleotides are TGTGCCAGCAGTGACAGGGTAAGCTACGAGCAGTACTTC. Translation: CASSDRVSYEQYF.

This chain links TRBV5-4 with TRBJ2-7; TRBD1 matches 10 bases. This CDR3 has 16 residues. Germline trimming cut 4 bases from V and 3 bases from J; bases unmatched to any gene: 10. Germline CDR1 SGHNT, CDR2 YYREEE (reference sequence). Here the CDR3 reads CASSPAEGQGYYEQYF. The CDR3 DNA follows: TGTGCCAGCAGCCCCGCCGAGGGACAGGGGTACTACGAGCAGTACTTC. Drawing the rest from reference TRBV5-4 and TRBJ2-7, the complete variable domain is ETGVTQSPTHLIKTRGQQVTLRCSSQSGHNTVSWYQQALGQGPQFIFQYYREEENGRGNFPPRFSGLQFPNYSSELNVNALELDDSALYLCASSPAEGQGYYEQYFGPGTRLTVT.

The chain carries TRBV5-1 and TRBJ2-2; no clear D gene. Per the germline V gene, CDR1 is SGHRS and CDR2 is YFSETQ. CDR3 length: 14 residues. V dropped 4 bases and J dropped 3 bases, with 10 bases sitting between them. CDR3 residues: CASSRVTDTGELFF. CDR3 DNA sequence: TGCGCCAGCAGCCGGGTTACGGACACCGGGGAGCTGTTTTTT.

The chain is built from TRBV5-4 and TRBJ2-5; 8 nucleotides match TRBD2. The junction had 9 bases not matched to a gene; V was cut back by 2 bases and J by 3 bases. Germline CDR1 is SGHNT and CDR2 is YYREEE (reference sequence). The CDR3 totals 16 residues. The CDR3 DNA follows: TGTGCCAGCAGCTTCCCGACTAGCGCGGCGGAAGAGACCCAGTACTTC. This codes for CASSFPTSAAEETQYF.

The CDR3 sequence is CASSLEGTIKNTEAFF. The DNA for the CDR3 is TGTGCCAGCAGCTTAGAGGGGACAATAAAGAACACTGAAGCTTTCTTT. The chain recombines TRBV11-2 with TRBJ1-1; possibly TRBD1 for D (6 bases). Trimming removed 0 bases at V and 1 base at J, with 12 bases between. Per the germline V gene, CDR1 is SGHAT and CDR2 is FQNNGV. The CDR3 length is 16 residues.

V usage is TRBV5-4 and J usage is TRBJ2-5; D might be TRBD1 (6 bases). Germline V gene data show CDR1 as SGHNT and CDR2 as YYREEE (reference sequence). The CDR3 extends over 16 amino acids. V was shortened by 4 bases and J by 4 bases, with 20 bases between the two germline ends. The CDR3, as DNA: TGTGCCAGCAGCCTGCCCGGGACAAACCAAATAGAGACCCAGTACTTC. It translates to CASSLPGTNQIETQYF.

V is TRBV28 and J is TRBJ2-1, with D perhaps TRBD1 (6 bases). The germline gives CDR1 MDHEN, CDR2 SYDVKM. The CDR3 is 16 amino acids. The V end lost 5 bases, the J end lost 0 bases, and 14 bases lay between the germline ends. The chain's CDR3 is CASSPWTANSYNEQFF. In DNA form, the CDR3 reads TGTGCCAGCAGTCCGTGGACAGCCAACTCCTACAATGAGCAGTTCTTC.

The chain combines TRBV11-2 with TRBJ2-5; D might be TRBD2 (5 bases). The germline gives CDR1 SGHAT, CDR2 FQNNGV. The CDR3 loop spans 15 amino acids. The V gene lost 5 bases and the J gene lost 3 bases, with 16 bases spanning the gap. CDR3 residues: CASSQESGAEETQYF. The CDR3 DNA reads TGTGCCAGCAGCCAAGAGAGCGGAGCTGAAGAGACCCAGTACTTC.

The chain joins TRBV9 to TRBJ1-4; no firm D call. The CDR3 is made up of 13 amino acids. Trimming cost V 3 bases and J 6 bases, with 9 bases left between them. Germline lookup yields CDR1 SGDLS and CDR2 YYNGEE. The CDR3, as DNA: TGTGCCAGCAGCGCCAATACAGATGAAAAACTGTTTTTT. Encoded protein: CASSANTDEKLFF.

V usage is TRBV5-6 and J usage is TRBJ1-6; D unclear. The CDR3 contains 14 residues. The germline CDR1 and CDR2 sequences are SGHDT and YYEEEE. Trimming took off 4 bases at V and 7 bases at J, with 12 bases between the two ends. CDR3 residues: CASSPRLENSPLHF. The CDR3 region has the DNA TGTGCCAGCAGCCCGAGACTGGAAAATTCACCCCTCCACTTT.

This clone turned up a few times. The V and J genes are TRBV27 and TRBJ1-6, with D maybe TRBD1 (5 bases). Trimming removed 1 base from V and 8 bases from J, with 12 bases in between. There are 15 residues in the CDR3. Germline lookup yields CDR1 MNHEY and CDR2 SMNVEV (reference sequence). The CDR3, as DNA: TGTGCCAGCAGTTTATTCCCAGGGCCTGATTCACCCCTCCACTTT. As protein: CASSLFPGPDSPLHF.

The CDR3 here is CASSFDRSQPQHF. The CDR3 DNA is TGTGCCAGCAGTTTCGACAGGAGCCAGCCCCAGCATTTT. This chain links TRBV6-6 with TRBJ1-5; perhaps TRBD1 as D (6 bases). Germline V gene lookup returns CDR1 MNHNY and CDR2 SVGAGI (reference sequence). Trimming removed 4 bases at V and 7 bases at J, with 11 bases between. The CDR3 runs 13 residues.

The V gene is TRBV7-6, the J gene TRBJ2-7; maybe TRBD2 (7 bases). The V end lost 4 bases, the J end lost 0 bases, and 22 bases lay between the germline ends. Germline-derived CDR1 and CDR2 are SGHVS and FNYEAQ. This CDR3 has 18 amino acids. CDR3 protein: CASSSSTLQGGHSYEQYF. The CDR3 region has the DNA TGTGCCAGCAGCTCATCCACCTTACAGGGAGGGCACTCCTACGAGCAGTACTTC.